This TCR beta chain comes out of a study of control samples from healthy donors and cancer patients. Trimming removed 4 bases from V and 6 bases from J; junction bases left unmatched: 4. Germline CDR1 is ENHRY and CDR2 is SYGVKD. The CDR3 sequence is 14 residues long. Using immunoSEQ multiplex PCR, the repertoire was profiled, and TCRdb retains in-frame clones only, with some absent. The sample shows around 100,000 clones, more than 75% of them seen only once. The source of this sequence is a woman aged 50 to 65 in good health. V gene TRBV10-3 combines with J gene TRBJ2-1; TRBD2 aligns across 9 bases. Sequencing was performed on blood. Here the CDR3 DNA reads TGTGCCATCAGTGGGACTAGCGTGGCCAATGAGCAGTTCTTC. Amino acid sequence: CAISGTSVANEQFF.